This T cell receptor beta chain was sequenced during a study of PD-1 and CTLA-4 blockade in melanoma. TCRdb keeps only in-frame clones here, not all; method: immunoSEQ multiplex PCR. The repertoire has tens of thousands of clones, more than 85% of them found once; the top ten carry roughly 9%. CDR1 is SGHNT and CDR2 is YYREEE in the germline V gene (reference sequence). V shed 0 bases and J shed 2 bases, with 13 bases lying between them. The length of the CDR3 is 16 residues. The TCR comes from a human donor with melanoma. This chain links TRBV5-4 with TRBJ2-3, with D perhaps matching TRBD2 (6 bases). This sample comprised CD8+ T cells from peripheral blood, obtained from a patient given anti-PD-1 treatment. DNA of the CDR3: TGTGCCAGCAGCTTGGTCGGGTCGGGACTCACAGATACGCAGTATTTT. Translated, it gives CASSLVGSGLTDTQYF.